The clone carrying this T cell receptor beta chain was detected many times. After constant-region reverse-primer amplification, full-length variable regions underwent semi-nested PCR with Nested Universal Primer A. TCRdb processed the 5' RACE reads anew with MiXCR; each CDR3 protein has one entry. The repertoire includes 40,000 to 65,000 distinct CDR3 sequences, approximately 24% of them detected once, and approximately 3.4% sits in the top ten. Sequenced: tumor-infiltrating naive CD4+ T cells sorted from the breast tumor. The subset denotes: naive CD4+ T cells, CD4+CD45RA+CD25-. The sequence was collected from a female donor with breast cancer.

CDR3 sequence (DNA): TGCGCCAGCAGCTCCCTTATCCAAGAGACCCAGTACTTC. The encoded protein is CASSSLIQETQYF. The chain is built from TRBV5-1 and TRBJ2-5; D ambiguous. The CDR3 covers 13 residues. Trimming removed 3 bases at V and 1 base at J, with 7 bases between. Germline values: CDR1 SGHRS, CDR2 YFSETQ. Looking up the rest from reference TRBV5-1 and TRBJ2-5 gives the full variable domain: KAGVTQTPRYLIKTRGQQVTLSCSPISGHRSVSWYQQTPGQGLQFLFEYFSETQRNKGNFPGRFSGRQFSNSRSEMNVSTLELGDSALYLCASSSLIQETQYFGPGTRLLVL.